The 26 T cell receptor beta chains given below trace back to one sample, sequenced in a study of blood T cell repertoires in COVID-19. TCRdb's copy holds only in-frame clones and misses some; the assay was immunoSEQ multiplex PCR. The profile covers approximately 250,000 clones, with 65% to 90% appearing a single time and roughly 7% taken by the ten largest. The sample consisted of peripheral blood. These receptors came from a woman in her forties or fifties with acute or convalescent COVID-19.

The CDR3 nucleotides read TGTGCCAGCAGCCAAGGAGTTAACTATGGCTACACCTTC. This translates into CASSQGVNYGYTF. The V and J genes are TRBV3-1 (or the pseudogene TRBV3-2) and TRBJ1-2; D call uncertain. This CDR3 comprises 13 residues. CDR1 is LGHDT, CDR2 YNNKEL, per germline (reference sequence). Trimming pared 1 base from V and 1 base from J, leaving 4 bases between.

The chain carries TRBV18 and TRBJ1-4; TRBD1 aligns across 8 bases. Germline V lookup: CDR1 KGHSH, CDR2 LQKENI. Unmatched junction bases numbered 8, after V lost 3 bases and J lost 8 bases. This CDR3 region has 15 residues. The CDR3 loop is CASSPTDRVREKLFF. DNA of the CDR3: TGTGCCAGCTCACCTACGGACAGGGTACGCGAAAAACTGTTTTTT.

The chain has TRBV11-2 and TRBJ2-1; 7 nucleotides match TRBD2. The V gene's germline CDR1 is SGHAT and CDR2 FQNNGV. The CDR3 is 15 amino acids. J gave up 5 bases and V 5 bases, and 9 bases lay outside the gene matches. Written as DNA, the CDR3 is TGTGCCAGCAGCCTCCTAACGGGGGGTAACAATGAGCAGTTCTTC. It encodes CASSLLTGGNNEQFF.

In the case of this clone: The sample contains more than one DNA sequence encoding this CDR3. The chain carries TRBV6-5 and TRBJ1-1; 8 bases are shared with TRBD1. The CDR3 is made up of 14 amino acids. Germline CDR1 MNHEY, CDR2 SVGAGI. With V trimmed by 8 bases and J by 1 base, 6 bases remained unmatched. The CDR3 nucleotides are TGTGCCAGCTCCCGGCAGGGGGCGAACACTGAAGCTTTCTTT. It codes for CASSRQGANTEAFF.

This clone was seen once. The chain uses TRBV15 and TRBJ2-7, with a tentative D call TRBD1 (5 bases). Trimming pared 4 bases from V and 1 base from J, leaving 11 bases between. CDR1 and CDR2 (germline): LNHNV, YYDKDF (reference sequence). This CDR3 is built from 14 residues. CDR3 bases: TGTGCCACCAGCATCGAGCAGGGATCCTACGAGCAGTACTTC. Protein: CATSIEQGSYEQYF.

The chain couples TRBV30 to TRBJ1-2; no reliable D call. With 5 bases removed from V and 0 bases from J, the gap between germline ends came to 10 bases. In germline, CDR1 is GTSNPN, CDR2 SVGIG (reference sequence). This CDR3 is built from 13 residues. This CDR3 reads CAWGLTANYGYTF. CDR3 bases: TGTGCCTGGGGGCTAACAGCTAACTATGGCTACACCTTC.

The gene calls are TRBV5-1 and TRBJ1-1, with D uncertain. The germline V gene has CDR1 SGHRS and CDR2 YFSETQ. The CDR3 runs 14 residues. V lost 4 bases to trimming and J lost 0 bases, with 10 bases between them. CDR3 protein: CASSRGALNTEAFF. The CDR3 DNA is TGCGCCAGCAGCCGAGGAGCTTTGAACACTGAAGCTTTCTTT.

The V gene is TRBV5-1, the J gene TRBJ1-2; D uncertain. This CDR3 spans 14 amino acids. Trimming left V 6 bases short and J 4 bases short, with 16 bases between. The V gene's germline CDR1 is SGHRS and CDR2 YFSETQ. CDR3 sequence (DNA): TGCGCCAGCACCTCTGTCGAGTCCGGCTATGGCTACACCTTC. It is translated as CASTSVESGYGYTF.

V and J are TRBV30 and TRBJ1-6, with D perhaps TRBD1 (6 bases). Trimming removed 1 base from V and 10 bases from J, with 14 bases in between. The germline V gene has CDR1 GTSNPN and CDR2 SVGIG (reference sequence). The CDR3 extends over 14 amino acids. CDR3: CAWSGAQGRSPLHF. CDR3 nucleotide sequence: TGTGCCTGGAGTGGAGCACAGGGCCGGTCACCCCTCCACTTT.

The V call is TRBV19, the J call TRBJ2-7; 9 bases are shared with TRBD2. The V segment lost 7 bases and the J segment 4 bases; nucleotides outside the gene matches: 5. Germline V gene data show CDR1 as LNHDA and CDR2 as SQIVND (reference sequence). The CDR3 is made up of 13 amino acids. CDR3 residues: CASKASGNYEQYF. Written as DNA, the CDR3 is TGTGCCAGTAAGGCTAGCGGGAATTACGAGCAGTACTTC.

V gene TRBV5-8 combines with J gene TRBJ2-3; a weak D match, TRBD1 (6 bases). There are 15 residues in the CDR3. The germline V gene encodes CDR1 SGHTS and CDR2 YDEGEE. V was shortened by 2 bases and J by 0 bases, with 10 bases between the two germline ends. CDR3 residues: CASSLNRVSTDTQYF. The CDR3 DNA is TGTGCCAGCAGCTTAAACAGGGTTAGCACAGATACGCAGTATTTT. Looking up the rest from reference TRBV5-8 and TRBJ2-3 gives the full variable domain: EAGVTQSPTHLIKTRGQQATLRCSPISGHTSVYWYQQALGLGLQFLLWYDEGEERNRGNFPPRFSGRQFPNYSSELNVNALELEDSALYLCASSLNRVSTDTQYFGPGTRLTVL.

The chain employs TRBV10-2 and TRBJ1-5; TRBD1 might be the D (6 bases). With 2 bases removed from V and 6 bases from J, the gap between germline ends came to 14 bases. Germline CDR1 and CDR2: WSHSY and SAAADI. The CDR3 spans 15 residues. CDR3 sequence: CASSEGQGLGQPQHF. DNA for the CDR3: TGCGCCAGCAGTGAGGGTCAGGGGCTAGGTCAGCCCCAGCATTTT.

CDR3 residues: CASSLSALVSAFF. CDR3 DNA: TGTGCCAGCAGCTTATCCGCCCTCGTGAGCGCTTTCTTT. The rearrangement links TRBV11-2 to TRBJ1-1; D not certain. The CDR3 totals 13 residues. Per germline, CDR1 SGHAT and CDR2 FQNNGV. Between the trimmed V and J ends, which lost 2 bases and 11 bases, there was a span of 15 bases.

The CDR3 DNA reads as TGCGCCAGCAGAGAAAGCGGCATGATCTCCTACAATGAGCAGTTCTTC. This gives the protein CASRESGMISYNEQFF. The chain carries TRBV4-1 and TRBJ2-1, with TRBD2 as a possible D gene (5 bases). The ends were cut back, 6 bases at V and 0 bases at J, with 15 bases in the middle. Per germline, CDR1 MGHRA and CDR2 YSYEKL. The CDR3 sequence is 16 residues long.

The chain recombines TRBV30 with TRBJ2-2; tentatively, D is TRBD1 (5 bases). The CDR3 runs to 15 residues. The V end lost 1 base, the J end lost 4 bases, and 13 bases lay between the germline ends. Germline CDR1 GTSNPN, CDR2 SVGIG (reference sequence). CDR3: CAWSASDRATGELFF. The DNA of the CDR3 is TGTGCCTGGAGTGCCTCTGACAGAGCCACCGGGGAGCTGTTTTTT.

The rearrangement links TRBV6-5 to TRBJ2-1; possibly TRBD1 for D (6 bases). Germline CDR1 and CDR2: MNHEY and SVGAGI. The V gene lost 0 bases and the J gene lost 7 bases, with 7 bases spanning the gap. The length of the CDR3 is 13 residues. The CDR3 DNA reads TGTGCCAGCAGTTACTCCCAGGGGAATGAGCAGTTCTTC. It encodes CASSYSQGNEQFF.

The chain is built from TRBV7-9 and TRBJ1-1; 9 positions match TRBD1. The CDR3 runs to 15 residues. V lost 5 bases and J lost 3; bases outside the gene matches: 7. CDR1 and CDR2 (germline): SEHNR, FQNEAQ (reference sequence). CDR3 loop: CASSPGDRVDTEAFF. In nucleotides, the CDR3 is TGTGCCAGCAGCCCAGGGGACAGGGTGGACACTGAAGCTTTCTTT.

The chain is built from TRBV9 and TRBJ1-2; maybe TRBD1 (6 bases). Germline lookup yields CDR1 SGDLS and CDR2 YYNGEE. The CDR3 is 13 amino acids. V dropped 4 bases and J dropped 4 bases, with 11 bases sitting between them. In DNA form, the CDR3 reads TGTGCCAGCAGCAAAGGGACAACCTATGGCTACACCTTC. Translated: CASSKGTTYGYTF.

The chain is built from TRBV11-3 and TRBJ2-7; maybe TRBD1 (5 bases). The V gene lost 1 base and the J gene lost 2 bases, with 12 bases spanning the gap. The CDR3 has 15 amino acids. Looked up from germline, CDR1 is SGHNT and CDR2 is YENEEA. Here the CDR3 DNA reads TGTGCCAGCAGCTTAGCCTTCGGACAAACCTACGAGCAGTACTTC. Translation: CASSLAFGQTYEQYF.

V usage is TRBV5-4 and J usage is TRBJ2-2; D uncertain. CDR1 SGHNT and CDR2 YYREEE come from the germline V gene (reference sequence). This CDR3 is 13 amino acids long. V was cut by 1 base and J by 6 bases, with 7 bases left in between. CDR3 in amino acids: CASSLIGPGELFF. The CDR3 DNA is TGTGCCAGCAGCTTGATCGGTCCCGGGGAGCTGTTTTTT.

The rearrangement joins TRBV9 to TRBJ1-5; D unclear. Germline V gene sequence: CDR1 SGDLS, CDR2 YYNGEE. This CDR3 region has 15 residues. Trimming removed 0 bases from V and 4 bases from J, with 11 bases in between. CDR3 in amino acids: CASSVGWGGNQPQHF. The CDR3 bases are TGTGCCAGCAGCGTAGGATGGGGAGGGAATCAGCCCCAGCATTTT. Variable domain in full (rest from reference TRBV9 and TRBJ1-5): DSGVTQTPKHLITATGQRVTLRCSPRSGDLSVYWYQQSLDQGLQFLIQYYNGEERAKGNILERFSAQQFPDLHSELNLSSLELGDSALYFCASSVGWGGNQPQHFGDGTRLSIL.

CDR3 in DNA: TGTGCCAGCAGCCGACAGGGGGTGGGCACCGGGGAGCTGTTTTTT. This gives the protein CASSRQGVGTGELFF. The chain has TRBV28 and TRBJ2-2, with 9 nucleotides matching TRBD1. Looked up from germline, CDR1 is MDHEN and CDR2 is SYDVKM. There are 15 residues in the CDR3. V lost 6 bases to trimming and J lost 4 bases; unmatched junction nucleotides: 6.

The rearrangement uses TRBV5-6 and TRBJ1-5, with D possibly being TRBD1 (5 bases). V gave up 0 bases and J gave up 3 bases, with 13 bases separating them. Germline V gene lookup returns CDR1 SGHDT and CDR2 YYEEEE. CDR3 length equals 16 residues. The CDR3 spells CASSLAAGLDNQPQHF. In DNA form, the CDR3 reads TGTGCCAGCAGCTTGGCAGCGGGGCTTGACAATCAGCCCCAGCATTTT.

Comments on this clone: Other nucleotide sequences from this sample produce the same CDR3. The rearrangement links TRBV19 to TRBJ1-4; the D is unclear. Between the trimmed V and J ends, which lost 9 bases and 0 bases, there was a span of 5 bases. Germline assignment: CDR1 LNHDA and CDR2 SQIVND (reference sequence). The CDR3 length is 12 residues. The CDR3, as DNA: TGTGCCAGCCAGACAACTAATGAAAAACTGTTTTTT. Protein sequence: CASQTTNEKLFF.

This clone was picked up a small number of times. The chain joins TRBV10-3 to TRBJ2-7, with 10 nucleotides matching TRBD2. The CDR3 length is 15 residues. The J segment lost 4 bases and the V segment lost 3 bases, leaving 6 bases of the junction unmatched. Germline V gene data show CDR1 as ENHRY and CDR2 as SYGVKD. The CDR3 loop reads CAISDPPSGSYEQYF. DNA for the CDR3: TGTGCCATCAGTGACCCCCCTAGCGGGAGTTACGAGCAGTACTTC.

This clone was recorded once. The chain carries TRBV10-3 and TRBJ1-3; TRBD1 is a possible D gene (6 bases). Per the germline V gene, CDR1 is ENHRY and CDR2 is SYGVKD. The CDR3 has 16 residues. V gave up 6 bases and J gave up 0 bases, with 15 bases separating them. CDR3 amino acids: CAIRGQSPFSGNTIYF. In DNA, the CDR3 is TGTGCCATCAGGGGACAATCCCCATTCTCTGGAAACACCATATATTTT.